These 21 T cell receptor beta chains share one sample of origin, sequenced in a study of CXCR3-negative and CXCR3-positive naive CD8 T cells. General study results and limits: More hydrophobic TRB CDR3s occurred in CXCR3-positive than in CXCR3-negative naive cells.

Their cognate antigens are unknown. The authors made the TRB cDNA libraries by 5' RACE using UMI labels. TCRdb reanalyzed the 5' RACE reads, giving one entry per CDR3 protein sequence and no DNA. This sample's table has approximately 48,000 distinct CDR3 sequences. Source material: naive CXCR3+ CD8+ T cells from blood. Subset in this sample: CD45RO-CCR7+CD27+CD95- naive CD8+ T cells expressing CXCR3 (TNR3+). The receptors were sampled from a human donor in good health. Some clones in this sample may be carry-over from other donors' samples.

This CDR3 reads CASSRPTGYNYNEQFF. The rearrangement uses TRBV19 and TRBJ2-1; TCRdb calls TRBD1, which cannot be checked without DNA. The CDR3 consists of 16 residues. Per the germline V gene, CDR1 is LNHDA and CDR2 is SQIVND (reference sequence).

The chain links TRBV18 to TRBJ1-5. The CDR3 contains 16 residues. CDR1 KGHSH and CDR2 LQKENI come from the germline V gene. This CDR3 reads CASSPGWAVGNQPQHF.

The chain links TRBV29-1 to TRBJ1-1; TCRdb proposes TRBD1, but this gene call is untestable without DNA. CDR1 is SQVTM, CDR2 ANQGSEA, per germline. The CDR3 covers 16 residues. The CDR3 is CSVLGQAEGKFTEAFF. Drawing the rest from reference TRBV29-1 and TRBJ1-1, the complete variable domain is SAVISQKPSRDICQRGTSLTIQCQVDSQVTMMFWYRQQPGQSLTLIATANQGSEATYESGFVIDKFPISRPNLTFSTLTVSNMSPEDSSIYLCSVLGQAEGKFTEAFFGQGTRLTVV.

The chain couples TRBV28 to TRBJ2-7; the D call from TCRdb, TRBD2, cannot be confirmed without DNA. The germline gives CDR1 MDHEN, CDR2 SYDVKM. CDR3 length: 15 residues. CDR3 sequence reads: CASRRLAGGGYEQYF. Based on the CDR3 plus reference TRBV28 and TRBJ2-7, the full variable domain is DVKVTQSSRYLVKRTGEKVFLECVQDMDHENMFWYRQDPGLGLRLIYFSYDVKMKEKGDIPEGYSVSREKKERFSLILESASTNQTSMYLCASRRLAGGGYEQYFGPGTRLTVT.

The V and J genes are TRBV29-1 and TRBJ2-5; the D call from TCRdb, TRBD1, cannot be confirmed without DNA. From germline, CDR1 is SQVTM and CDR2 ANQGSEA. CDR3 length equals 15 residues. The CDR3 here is CSVEDPGQEQETQYF.

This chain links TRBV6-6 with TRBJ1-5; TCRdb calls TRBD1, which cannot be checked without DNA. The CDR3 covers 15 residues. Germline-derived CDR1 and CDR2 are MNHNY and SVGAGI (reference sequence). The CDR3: CASSYWDGSNQPQHF.

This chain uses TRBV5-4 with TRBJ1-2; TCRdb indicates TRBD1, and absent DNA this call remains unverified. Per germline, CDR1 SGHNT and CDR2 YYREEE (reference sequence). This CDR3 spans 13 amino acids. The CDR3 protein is CASAPGQPAPYTF.

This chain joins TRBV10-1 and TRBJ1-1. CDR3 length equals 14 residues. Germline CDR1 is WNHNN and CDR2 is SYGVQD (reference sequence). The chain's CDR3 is CASSDRTPNTEAFF.

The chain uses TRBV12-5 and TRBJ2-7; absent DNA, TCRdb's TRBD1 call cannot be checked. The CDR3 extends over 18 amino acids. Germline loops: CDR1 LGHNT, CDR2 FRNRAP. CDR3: CASGLVGAGGTSAYEQYF. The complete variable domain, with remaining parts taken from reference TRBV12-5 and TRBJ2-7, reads DARVTQTPRHKVTEMGQEVTMRCQPILGHNTVFWYRQTMMQGLELLAYFRNRAPLDDSGMPKDRFSAEMPDATLATLKIQPSEPRDSAVYFCASGLVGAGGTSAYEQYFGPGTRLTVT.

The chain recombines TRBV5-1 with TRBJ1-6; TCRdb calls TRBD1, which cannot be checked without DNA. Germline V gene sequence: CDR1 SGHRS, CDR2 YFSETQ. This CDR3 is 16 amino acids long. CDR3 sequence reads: CASSLGQGVNNSPLHF.

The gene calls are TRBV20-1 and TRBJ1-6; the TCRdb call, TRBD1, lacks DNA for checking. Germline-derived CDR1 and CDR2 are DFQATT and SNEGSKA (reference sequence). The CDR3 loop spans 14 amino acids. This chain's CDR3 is CSARVRGTDSPLHF.

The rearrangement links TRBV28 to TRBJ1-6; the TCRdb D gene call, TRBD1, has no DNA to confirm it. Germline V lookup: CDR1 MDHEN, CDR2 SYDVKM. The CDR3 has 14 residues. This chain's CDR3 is CASSLEGQSFPLHF. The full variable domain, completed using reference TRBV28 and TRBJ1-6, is DVKVTQSSRYLVKRTGEKVFLECVQDMDHENMFWYRQDPGLGLRLIYFSYDVKMKEKGDIPEGYSVSREKKERFSLILESASTNQTSMYLCASSLEGQSFPLHFGNGTRLTVT.

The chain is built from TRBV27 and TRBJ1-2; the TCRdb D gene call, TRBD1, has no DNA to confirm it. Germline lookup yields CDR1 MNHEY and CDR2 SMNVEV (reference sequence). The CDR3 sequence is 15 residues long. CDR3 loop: CASSLSSQGDYGYTF.

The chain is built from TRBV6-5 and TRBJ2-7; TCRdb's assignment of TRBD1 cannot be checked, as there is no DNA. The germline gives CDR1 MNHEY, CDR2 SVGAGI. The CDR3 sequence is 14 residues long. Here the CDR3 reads CASTPGTVSYEQYF.

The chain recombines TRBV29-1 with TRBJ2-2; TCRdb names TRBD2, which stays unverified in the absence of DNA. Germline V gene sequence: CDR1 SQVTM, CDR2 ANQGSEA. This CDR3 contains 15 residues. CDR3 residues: CSVMSGRHPSGELFF.

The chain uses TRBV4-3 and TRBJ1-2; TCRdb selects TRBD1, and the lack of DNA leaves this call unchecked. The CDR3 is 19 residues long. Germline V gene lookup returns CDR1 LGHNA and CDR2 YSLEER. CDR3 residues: CASSQDRWQGATDNYGYTF.

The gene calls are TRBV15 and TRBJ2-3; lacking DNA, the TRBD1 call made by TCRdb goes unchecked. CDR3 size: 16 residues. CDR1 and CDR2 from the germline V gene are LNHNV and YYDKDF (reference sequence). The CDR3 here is CATSGTGQGRTDTQYF.

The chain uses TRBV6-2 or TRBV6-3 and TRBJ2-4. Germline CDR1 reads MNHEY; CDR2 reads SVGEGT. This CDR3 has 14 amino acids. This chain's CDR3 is CASSILASENIQYF.

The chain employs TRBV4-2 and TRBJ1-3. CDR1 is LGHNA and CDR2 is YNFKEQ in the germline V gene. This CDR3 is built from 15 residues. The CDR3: CASSLGLSSGNTIYF.

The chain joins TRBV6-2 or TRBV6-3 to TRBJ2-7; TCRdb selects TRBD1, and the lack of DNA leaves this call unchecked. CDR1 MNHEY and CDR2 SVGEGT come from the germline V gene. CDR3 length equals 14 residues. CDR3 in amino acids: CASSFRDIFYEQYF.

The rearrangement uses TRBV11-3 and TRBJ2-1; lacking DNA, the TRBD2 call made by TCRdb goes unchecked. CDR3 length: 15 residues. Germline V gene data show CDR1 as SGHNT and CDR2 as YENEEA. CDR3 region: CASSLKRGVWNEQFF. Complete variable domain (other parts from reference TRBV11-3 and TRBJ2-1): EAGVVQSPRYKIIEKKQPVAFWCNPISGHNTLYWYLQNLGQGPELLIRYENEEAVDDSQLPKDRFSAERLKGVDSTLKIQPAELGDSAVYLCASSLKRGVWNEQFFGPGTRLTVL.